These 30 T cell receptor beta chains were sequenced from one sample in a study of T-cell memory formation after mild COVID-19. TCRdb fed the 5' RACE reads into MiXCR, producing one record per CDR3 protein. The sample holds approximately 400,000 distinct CDR3 sequences, roughly 18% seen once. Sample: PBMCs or a T cell subset sorted from them (not recorded which). The receptors were sampled from a man between 18 and 35 years old who had mild COVID-19 (a few samples of this study predate the infection). Cell type and time point are not known.

V gene TRBV24-1 combines with J gene TRBJ2-1, with a weak D call TRBD2 (5 bases). The CDR3 has 14 amino acids. Deletions cut 6 bases from V and 2 bases from J, with 10 bases between. CDR1 is KGHDR and CDR2 is SFDVKD in the germline V gene. The CDR3, as DNA: TGTGCCACCAGTCAAAGCGGAACCTACAATGAGCAGTTCTTC. Translation: CATSQSGTYNEQFF.

The V call is TRBV7-9, the J call TRBJ2-7; possibly TRBD1 or TRBD2 for D (5 bases each). Between the trimmed V and J ends, which lost 3 bases and 1 base, there was a span of 16 bases. This CDR3 has 16 amino acids. Looked up from germline, CDR1 is SEHNR and CDR2 is FQNEAQ (reference sequence). The CDR3 sequence: CASSFFPGPMSYEQYF. CDR3 DNA sequence: TGTGCCAGCAGCTTTTTTCCGGGACCAATGTCCTACGAGCAGTACTTC.

This clonotype was detected many times. The chain couples TRBV5-1 to TRBJ2-1; weak D call: TRBD1 (6 bases). The V gene's germline CDR1 is SGHRS and CDR2 YFSETQ. This CDR3 is 17 amino acids long. Trimming removed 1 base from V and 6 bases from J, with 20 bases in between. CDR3 in amino acids: CASSLLAGDMGANEQFF. CDR3 sequence (DNA): TGCGCCAGCAGCTTGTTGGCAGGGGATATGGGGGCCAATGAGCAGTTCTTC. Variable domain in full (rest from reference TRBV5-1 and TRBJ2-1): KAGVTQTPRYLIKTRGQQVTLSCSPISGHRSVSWYQQTPGQGLQFLFEYFSETQRNKGNFPGRFSGRQFSNSRSEMNVSTLELGDSALYLCASSLLAGDMGANEQFFGPGTRLTVL.

The J gene is TRBJ2-4, the V gene TRBV7-2; TRBD2 is a possible D gene (6 bases). The germline CDR1 and CDR2 sequences are SGHTA and FQGNSA. This CDR3 region has 15 residues. V lost 1 base, J lost 7 bases, and 14 bases lay in between. Here the CDR3 reads CASSLGAGAGNIQYF. In nucleotides, the CDR3 is TGTGCCAGCAGCTTAGGCGCCGGGGCGGGGAACATTCAGTACTTC.

This clonotype was observed a few times. The chain uses TRBV29-1 and TRBJ1-2, with D possibly being TRBD1 (5 bases). Germline V lookup: CDR1 SQVTM, CDR2 ANQGSEA. This CDR3 is built from 11 residues. The V end was cut by 2 bases, the J end by 7 bases, with 8 bases between. CDR3 nucleotides: TGCAGCGTTGAATTAGGGGTTGGCTACACCTTC. This codes for CSVELGVGYTF.

This clonotype was detected a few times. J is TRBJ2-7 and V is TRBV4-2; D gene uncertain. The V gene lost 0 bases and the J gene lost 3 bases, with 9 bases spanning the gap. The CDR3 has 14 residues. Germline CDR1 LGHNA, CDR2 YNFKEQ. The CDR3 DNA sequence: TGTGCCAGCAGCCAAGACCAGGTGGACTACGAGCAGTACTTC. Its protein is CASSQDQVDYEQYF.

The rearrangement links TRBV7-2 to TRBJ1-2, with D possibly being TRBD1 (5 bases). This CDR3 has 13 amino acids. CDR1 and CDR2 (germline): SGHTA, FQGNSA. Between the trimmed V and J ends, which lost 5 bases and 6 bases, there was a span of 13 bases. The CDR3 coding sequence is TGTGCCAGCAGCCCAGGGATACTCGATGGCTACACCTTC. Translating it yields CASSPGILDGYTF. The complete variable domain, with remaining parts taken from reference TRBV7-2 and TRBJ1-2, reads GAGVSQSPSNKVTEKGKDVELRCDPISGHTALYWYRQSLGQGLEFLIYFQGNSAPDKSGLPSDRFSAERTGGSVSTLTIQRTQQEDSAVYLCASSPGILDGYTFGSGTRLTVV.

The chain is built from TRBV12-3 or TRBV12-4 and TRBJ2-1; 8 bases align to TRBD1. V shed 3 bases and J 9 bases; nucleotides not matched to a gene: 7. The CDR3 runs 14 residues. CDR3 sequence: CASSFTGGMGEQFF. The CDR3 DNA reads as TGTGCCAGCAGTTTCACAGGGGGGATGGGTGAGCAGTTCTTC.

This clonotype was found a few times. J is TRBJ1-2 and V is TRBV4-1, with 9 bases lining up with TRBD1. Germline V CDR1 and CDR2: MGHRA, YSYEKL. The length of the CDR3 is 15 residues. Trimming cost V 2 bases and J 4 bases; bases outside gene matches: 5. The CDR3 nucleotides are TGCGCCAGCAGCCAACCGGGACAGGGTGGCTATGGCTACACCTTC. Its protein product is CASSQPGQGGYGYTF.

CDR3 nucleotide sequence: TGCGCCAGCAGTGAATACTCTGGAAACACCATATATTTT. Residues: CASSEYSGNTIYF. The J gene is TRBJ1-3, the V gene TRBV10-2; D is undetermined. CDR3 length: 13 residues. CDR1 and CDR2 from the germline V gene are WSHSY and SAAADI. V was shortened by 3 bases and J by 0 bases, with 3 bases between the two germline ends.

The sample holds many counts of this clonotype. This chain joins TRBV28 and TRBJ1-5; 8 nucleotides align to TRBD1. CDR3 length: 16 residues. Germline-derived CDR1 and CDR2 are MDHEN and SYDVKM. V dropped 3 bases and J dropped 2; count of bases not matched to a gene: 6. The CDR3 DNA reads TGTGCCAGCAGTTTCAGGGGGCGTGGGGGCAATCAGCCCCAGCATTTT. Residues: CASSFRGRGGNQPQHF. Drawing the rest from reference TRBV28 and TRBJ1-5, the complete variable domain is DVKVTQSSRYLVKRTGEKVFLECVQDMDHENMFWYRQDPGLGLRLIYFSYDVKMKEKGDIPEGYSVSREKKERFSLILESASTNQTSMYLCASSFRGRGGNQPQHFGDGTRLSIL.

This clonotype has just a few counts. V and J are TRBV20-1 and TRBJ1-1, with D unclear. The CDR3 covers 14 residues. V was clipped by 1 base and J by 5 bases, with 14 bases between them. Germline V gene data show CDR1 as DFQATT and CDR2 as SNEGSKA (reference sequence). DNA of the CDR3: TGCAGTGCTAGAGGGTTGGGAGGAGGGACTGAAGCTTTCTTT. As protein: CSARGLGGGTEAFF.

The rearrangement uses TRBV10-3 and TRBJ1-4; D perhaps matches TRBD1 (6 bases). In germline, CDR1 is ENHRY, CDR2 SYGVKD. This CDR3 spans 12 amino acids. Between the trimmed V and J ends, which lost 4 bases and 8 bases, there was a span of 8 bases. The CDR3 nucleotides are TGTGCCATCAGTGGTACAGGGGAAAAACTGTTTTTT. It is translated as CAISGTGEKLFF.

The chain employs TRBV7-9 and TRBJ1-1; D unresolved. The V end lost 4 bases, the J end lost 5 bases, and 11 bases lay between the germline ends. The CDR3 is made up of 13 amino acids. CDR1 SEHNR and CDR2 FQNEAQ come from the germline V gene (reference sequence). Written as DNA, the CDR3 is TGTGCCAGCAGCTCTGTGGTTATGACTGAAGCTTTCTTT. Translated: CASSSVVMTEAFF.

V usage is TRBV28 and J usage is TRBJ2-3; D is possibly TRBD1 (6 bases). Trimming left V 6 bases short and J 2 bases short, with 15 bases between. The germline CDR1 and CDR2 sequences are MDHEN and SYDVKM. CDR3 length: 15 amino acids. The DNA for the CDR3 is TGTGCCAGCAGAGACCCTGGACAGACCACAGATACGCAGTATTTT. Translation: CASRDPGQTTDTQYF. The whole variable domain, remainder taken from reference TRBV28 and TRBJ2-3, is DVKVTQSSRYLVKRTGEKVFLECVQDMDHENMFWYRQDPGLGLRLIYFSYDVKMKEKGDIPEGYSVSREKKERFSLILESASTNQTSMYLCASRDPGQTTDTQYFGPGTRLTVL.

The chain links TRBV5-1 to TRBJ1-3, with D uncertain. The germline V and J ends were trimmed by 3 bases and 4 bases, with 14 bases remaining between them. Germline CDR1 and CDR2: SGHRS and YFSETQ. CDR3 length equals 15 residues. The CDR3 sequence: CASSYLAGAGNTIYF. For the CDR3, the DNA is TGCGCCAGCAGCTATCTAGCAGGAGCGGGAAACACCATATATTTT.

Only a few counts were recorded for this clonotype. V usage is TRBV12-3 or TRBV12-4 and J usage is TRBJ2-1; no reliable D call. Trimming left V 0 bases short and J 7 bases short, with 7 bases between. The CDR3 is made up of 13 amino acids. CDR3 bases: TGTGCCAGCAGTTTAGCGCTAGAAAATGAGCAGTTCTTC. Its protein product is CASSLALENEQFF.

A few counts support this clonotype. The J gene is TRBJ2-3, the V gene TRBV7-2; TRBD1 aligns across 8 bases. This CDR3 region has 15 residues. Germline lookup yields CDR1 SGHTA and CDR2 FQGNSA. Trimming removed 4 bases from V and 3 bases from J; junction bases left unmatched: 6. DNA for the CDR3: TGTGCCAGCAGCTGGGCCAGGGGGCCGACAGATACGCAGTATTTT. This gives the protein CASSWARGPTDTQYF.

This clonotype showed up just a few times. The chain links TRBV11-2 to TRBJ2-5, with D possibly matching TRBD1 (5 bases). Germline values: CDR1 SGHAT, CDR2 FQNNGV. The CDR3 covers 15 residues. Trimming left V 1 base short and J 5 bases short, with 14 bases between. The CDR3 DNA is TGTGCCAGCAGCTTAGGGGGCGTCAAGGGGGAGACCCAGTACTTC. As protein: CASSLGGVKGETQYF.

This clonotype occurred a few times. This sequence joins TRBV7-2 and TRBJ2-3, with a tentative D call TRBD2 (5 bases). This CDR3 has 15 residues. Per germline, CDR1 SGHTA and CDR2 FQGNSA. With 5 bases removed from V and 3 bases from J, the gap between germline ends came to 15 bases. Here the CDR3 DNA reads TGTGCCAGCAGCCCCCAGGCGAGCGGTACAGATACGCAGTATTTT. This encodes CASSPQASGTDTQYF.

The V call is TRBV11-1, the J call TRBJ2-5, with D perhaps TRBD1 (6 bases). V lost 6 bases and J 1 base, leaving 15 bases between the germline ends. Germline lookup yields CDR1 SGHAT and CDR2 FQDESV (reference sequence). There are 15 residues in the CDR3. CDR3 in DNA: TGTGCCAGCAGACAAACAGGACAGTTCCAAGAGACCCAGTACTTC. Translating it yields CASRQTGQFQETQYF.

This clonotype was seen once. The chain combines TRBV7-9 with TRBJ2-5, with 7 bases matching TRBD1. With V trimmed by 0 bases and J by 4 bases, 2 bases remained unmatched. The germline gives CDR1 SEHNR, CDR2 FQNEAQ (reference sequence). There are 14 residues in the CDR3. The CDR3: CASSLAGQRETQYF. CDR3 coding DNA: TGTGCCAGCAGCTTAGCGGGACAGCGAGAGACCCAGTACTTC.

The rearrangement uses TRBV20-1 and TRBJ2-3, with D possibly called TRBD1 or TRBD2 (6 bases each). Trimming pared 0 bases from V and 1 base from J, leaving 11 bases between. This CDR3 contains 15 residues. CDR1 and CDR2 (germline): DFQATT, SNEGSKA (reference sequence). The CDR3 protein is CSAREGGFGTDTQYF. The CDR3 DNA reads TGCAGTGCTAGAGAGGGGGGCTTTGGCACAGATACGCAGTATTTT.

CDR3 region: CASSPGGSEAFF. CDR3 in DNA: TGTGCCAGCAGCCCCGGAGGAAGTGAAGCTTTCTTT. The chain recombines TRBV7-3 with TRBJ1-1; no firm D call. V was cut by 5 bases and J by 7 bases, with 11 bases left in between. From germline, CDR1 is SGHTA and CDR2 FQGTGA. This CDR3 is built from 12 residues.

Ten or more counts support this clonotype. Here the CDR3 DNA reads TGCGCCAGCAGCTTGGCCGGAATAGGAGGGCAAGAGACCCAGTACTTC. Protein sequence: CASSLAGIGGQETQYF. The chain has TRBV5-1 and TRBJ2-5, with a weak D call TRBD2 (6 bases). The germline V gene encodes CDR1 SGHRS and CDR2 YFSETQ. CDR3 size: 16 residues. V was clipped by 0 bases and J by 2 bases, with 14 bases between them.

This chain links TRBV29-1 with TRBJ1-1; no clear D gene. The germline V gene has CDR1 SQVTM and CDR2 ANQGSEA. The CDR3 runs to 12 residues. V lost 4 bases, J lost 4 bases, and 10 bases lay in between. CDR3 in DNA: TGCAGCGTTGTGAGTATGACCACTGAAGCTTTCTTT. Its translation is CSVVSMTTEAFF.

J is TRBJ2-5 and V is TRBV5-6; TRBD1 is a possible D gene (6 bases). Trimming took off 2 bases at V and 2 bases at J, with 13 bases between the two ends. The CDR3 sequence is 15 residues long. In germline, CDR1 is SGHDT, CDR2 YYEEEE. The CDR3: CASSFFGQLQETQYF. The CDR3 DNA reads TGTGCCAGCAGCTTTTTCGGACAGCTACAAGAGACCCAGTACTTC.

The sample holds a few counts of this clonotype. This sequence joins TRBV15 and TRBJ1-3; weak D call: TRBD1 (5 bases). The CDR3 covers 17 residues. Deletions cut 0 bases from V and 4 bases from J, with 16 bases between. Germline lookup yields CDR1 LNHNV and CDR2 YYDKDF (reference sequence). The CDR3 reads CATSRDKEGPRGNTIYF. For the CDR3, the DNA is TGTGCCACCAGCAGAGATAAGGAGGGACCACGCGGAAACACCATATATTTT.

This sequence joins TRBV2 and TRBJ2-7, with D possibly being TRBD1 (6 bases). The CDR3 loop spans 14 amino acids. Looked up from germline, CDR1 is SNHLY and CDR2 is FYNNEI. V was cut by 3 bases and J by 3 bases, with 12 bases left in between. The CDR3 DNA follows: TGTGCCAGCAGTGACACAGGGACCAGCTACGAGCAGTACTTC. Its protein is CASSDTGTSYEQYF.

This clonotype was counted ten times or more. This chain uses TRBV5-1 with TRBJ2-1; TRBD1 matches 7 bases. The germline V gene has CDR1 SGHRS and CDR2 YFSETQ. The CDR3 is 15 residues long. The junction had 5 bases not matched to a gene; V was cut back by 0 bases and J by 5 bases. The CDR3 DNA reads TGCGCCAGCAGCTTGGTTAGGGGGCTTAACAATGAGCAGTTCTTC. Translation: CASSLVRGLNNEQFF.